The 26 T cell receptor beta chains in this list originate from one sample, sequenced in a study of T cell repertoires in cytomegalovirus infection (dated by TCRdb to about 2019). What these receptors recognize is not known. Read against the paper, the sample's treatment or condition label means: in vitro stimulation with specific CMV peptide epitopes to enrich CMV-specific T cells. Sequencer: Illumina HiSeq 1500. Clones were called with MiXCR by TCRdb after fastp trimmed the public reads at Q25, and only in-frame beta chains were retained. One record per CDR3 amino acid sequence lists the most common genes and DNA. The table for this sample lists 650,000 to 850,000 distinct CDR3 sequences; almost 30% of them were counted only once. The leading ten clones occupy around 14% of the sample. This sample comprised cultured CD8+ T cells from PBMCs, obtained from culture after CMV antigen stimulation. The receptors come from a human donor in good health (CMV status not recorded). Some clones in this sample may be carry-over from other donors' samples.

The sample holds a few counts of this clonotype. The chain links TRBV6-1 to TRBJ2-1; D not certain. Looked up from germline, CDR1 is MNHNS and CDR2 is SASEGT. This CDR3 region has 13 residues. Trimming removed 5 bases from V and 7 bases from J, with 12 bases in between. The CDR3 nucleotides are TGTGCCAGCAGTTATGGACCCGGAAATGAGCAGTTCTTC. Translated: CASSYGPGNEQFF.

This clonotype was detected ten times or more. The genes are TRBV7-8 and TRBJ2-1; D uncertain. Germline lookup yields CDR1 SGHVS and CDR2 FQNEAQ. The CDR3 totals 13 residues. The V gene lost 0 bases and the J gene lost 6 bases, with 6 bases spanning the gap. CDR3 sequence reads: CASSLALRNEQFF. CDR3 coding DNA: TGTGCCAGCAGCTTAGCGCTACGCAATGAGCAGTTCTTC.

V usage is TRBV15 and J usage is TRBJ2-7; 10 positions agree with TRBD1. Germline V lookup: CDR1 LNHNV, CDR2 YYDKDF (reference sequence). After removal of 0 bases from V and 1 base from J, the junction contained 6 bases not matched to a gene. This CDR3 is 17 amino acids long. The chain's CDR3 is CATSRDKRTGGSYEQYV. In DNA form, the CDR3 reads TGTGCCACCAGCAGAGATAAGAGGACAGGGGGTTCCTACGAGCAGTACGTC.

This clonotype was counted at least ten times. Here the CDR3 reads CASSDLTGATTDTQYF. The CDR3 DNA follows: TGTGCCAGCAGCGACCTGACAGGGGCCACCACAGATACGCAGTATTTT. The V call is TRBV7-8, the J call TRBJ2-3; 8 bases line up with TRBD1. The V gene's germline CDR1 is SGHVS and CDR2 FQNEAQ. J gave up 2 bases and V 5 bases, and 9 bases lay outside the gene matches. The CDR3 consists of 16 residues.

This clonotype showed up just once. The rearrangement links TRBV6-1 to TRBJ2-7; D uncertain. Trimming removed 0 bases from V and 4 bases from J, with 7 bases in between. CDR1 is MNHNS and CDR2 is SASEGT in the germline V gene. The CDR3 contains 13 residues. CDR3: CASSEAVRYEQYV. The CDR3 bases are TGTGCCAGCAGTGAAGCCGTTAGGTACGAGCAGTACGTC.

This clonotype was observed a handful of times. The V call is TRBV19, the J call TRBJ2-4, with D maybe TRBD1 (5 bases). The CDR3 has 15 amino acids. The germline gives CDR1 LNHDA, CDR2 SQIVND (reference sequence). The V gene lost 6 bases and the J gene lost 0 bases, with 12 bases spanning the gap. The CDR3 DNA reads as TGTGCCAGTAGAAACAGGCCGCTAGCCAAAAACATTCAGTACTTC. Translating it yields CASRNRPLAKNIQYF. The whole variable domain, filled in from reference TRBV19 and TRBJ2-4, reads DGGITQSPKYLFRKEGQNVTLSCEQNLNHDAMYWYRQDPGQGLRLIYYSQIVNDFQKGDIAEGYSVSREKKESFPLTVTSAQKNPTAFYLCASRNRPLAKNIQYFGAGTRLSVL.

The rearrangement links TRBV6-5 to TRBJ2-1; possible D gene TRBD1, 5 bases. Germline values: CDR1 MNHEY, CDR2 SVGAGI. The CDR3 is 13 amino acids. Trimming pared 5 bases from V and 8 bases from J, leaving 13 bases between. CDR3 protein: CASSLGAEDEQFF. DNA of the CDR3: TGTGCCAGCAGTCTTGGGGCCGAGGATGAGCAGTTCTTC.

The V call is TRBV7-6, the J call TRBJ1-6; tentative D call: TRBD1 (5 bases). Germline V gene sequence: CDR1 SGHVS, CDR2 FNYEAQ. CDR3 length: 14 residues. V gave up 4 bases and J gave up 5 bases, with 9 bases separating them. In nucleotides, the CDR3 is TGTGCCAGCAGCTCGGGACGGAATAATTCACCCCTCCACTTT. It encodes CASSSGRNNSPLHF.

CDR3 sequence (DNA): TGTGCCAGCACCTGGGGGATTACCCGGACAGATACGCAGTATTTT. Protein: CASTWGITRTDTQYF. The V gene is TRBV7-9, the J gene TRBJ2-3; D assignment may be TRBD1 or TRBD2 (5 bases each). This CDR3 has 15 residues. Between the trimmed V and J ends, which lost 7 bases and 3 bases, there was a span of 17 bases. Looked up from germline, CDR1 is SEHNR and CDR2 is FQNEAQ (reference sequence). Looking up the rest from reference TRBV7-9 and TRBJ2-3 gives the full variable domain: DTGVSQNPRHKITKRGQNVTFRCDPISEHNRLYWYRQTLGQGPEFLTYFQNEAQLEKSRLLSDRFSAERPKGSFSTLEIQRTEQGDSAMYLCASTWGITRTDTQYFGPGTRLTVL.

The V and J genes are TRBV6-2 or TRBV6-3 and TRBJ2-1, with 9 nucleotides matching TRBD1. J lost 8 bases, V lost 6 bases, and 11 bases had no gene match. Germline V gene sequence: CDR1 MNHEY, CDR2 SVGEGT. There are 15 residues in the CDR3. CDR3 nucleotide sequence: TGTGCCAGCAGACAATCACAGGGGGCGCGCCATGAGCAGTTCTTC. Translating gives CASRQSQGARHEQFF.

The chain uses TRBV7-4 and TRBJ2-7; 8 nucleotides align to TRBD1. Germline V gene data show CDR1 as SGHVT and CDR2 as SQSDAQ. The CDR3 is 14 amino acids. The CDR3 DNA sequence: TGTGTCAGCAGCTCACGGGACAGGATCTACGAGCAGTACGTC. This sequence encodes CVSSSRDRIYEQYV.

The CDR3 reads CASSTPEGPGQGEMETQYF. The CDR3 DNA is TGTGCCAGCAGCACCCCCGAGGGCCCAGGACAGGGTGAAATGGAGACCCAGTACTTC. V gene TRBV7-4 combines with J gene TRBJ2-5, with TRBD1 matching over 8 bases. The ends lost 5 bases at V and 5 bases at J; junction bases unmatched: 22. The CDR3 is made up of 19 amino acids. The germline gives CDR1 SGHVT, CDR2 SQSDAQ.

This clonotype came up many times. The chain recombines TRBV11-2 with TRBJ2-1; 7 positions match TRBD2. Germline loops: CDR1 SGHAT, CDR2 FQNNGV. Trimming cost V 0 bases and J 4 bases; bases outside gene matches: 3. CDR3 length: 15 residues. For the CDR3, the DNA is TGTGCCAGCAGCTTAGAACTAGCGCGTTACAATGAGCAGTTCTTC. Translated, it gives CASSLELARYNEQFF.

The CDR3 nucleotides are TGTGCCAGCAGCTTGGTGGCTTACAGGGGCTATGGCTACACCTTC. Translating it yields CASSLVAYRGYGYTF. V usage is TRBV5-4 and J usage is TRBJ1-2; TRBD1 matches 7 bases. The CDR3 has 15 residues. Germline-derived CDR1 and CDR2 are SGHNT and YYREEE (reference sequence). Unmatched junction bases numbered 6, after V lost 0 bases and J lost 4 bases.

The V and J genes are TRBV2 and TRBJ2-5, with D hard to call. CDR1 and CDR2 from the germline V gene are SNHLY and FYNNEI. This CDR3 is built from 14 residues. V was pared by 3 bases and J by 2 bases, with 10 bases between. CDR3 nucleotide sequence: TGTGCCAGCAGTGACCTTTTACAGCAAGAGACCCAGTACTTC. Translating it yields CASSDLLQQETQYF.

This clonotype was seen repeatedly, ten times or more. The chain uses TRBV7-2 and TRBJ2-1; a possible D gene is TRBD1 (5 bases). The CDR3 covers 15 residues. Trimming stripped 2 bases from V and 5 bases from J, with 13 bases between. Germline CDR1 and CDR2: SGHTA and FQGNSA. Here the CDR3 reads CASSLFPGYHNEQFF. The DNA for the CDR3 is TGTGCCAGCAGCTTATTCCCAGGGTACCACAATGAGCAGTTCTTC. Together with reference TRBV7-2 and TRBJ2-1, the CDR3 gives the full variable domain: GAGVSQSPSNKVTEKGKDVELRCDPISGHTALYWYRQSLGQGLEFLIYFQGNSAPDKSGLPSDRFSAERTGGSVSTLTIQRTQQEDSAVYLCASSLFPGYHNEQFFGPGTRLTVL.

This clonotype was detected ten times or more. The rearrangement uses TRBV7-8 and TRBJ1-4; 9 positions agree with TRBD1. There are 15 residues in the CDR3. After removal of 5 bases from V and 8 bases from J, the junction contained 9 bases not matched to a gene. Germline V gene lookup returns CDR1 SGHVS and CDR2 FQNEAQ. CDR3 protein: CASSPPGQGQEKLFF. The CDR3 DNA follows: TGTGCCAGCAGCCCACCGGGACAGGGACAGGAAAAACTGTTTTTT.

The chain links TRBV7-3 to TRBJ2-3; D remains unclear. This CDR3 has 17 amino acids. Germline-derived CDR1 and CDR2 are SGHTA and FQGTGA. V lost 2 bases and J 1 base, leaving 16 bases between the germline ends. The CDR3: CASSLRTPTSRTDTQYF. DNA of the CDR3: TGTGCCAGCAGCTTACGTACACCGACTTCTCGCACAGATACGCAGTATTTT.

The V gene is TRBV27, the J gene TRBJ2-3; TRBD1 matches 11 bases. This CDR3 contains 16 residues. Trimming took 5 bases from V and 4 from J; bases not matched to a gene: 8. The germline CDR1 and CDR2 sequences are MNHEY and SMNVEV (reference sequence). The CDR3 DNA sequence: TGTGCCAGCAGTCTCACCGGGACAGGGGGACCAGATACGCAGTATTTT. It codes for CASSLTGTGGPDTQYF.

CDR3 sequence reads: CASSPETGVNEQFF. The CDR3 bases are TGTGCCAGCAGCCCAGAGACAGGGGTAAATGAGCAGTTCTTC. The genes are TRBV14 and TRBJ2-1; TRBD1 matches 8 bases. Trimming took 4 bases from V and 7 from J; bases not matched to a gene: 6. The V gene's germline CDR1 is SGHDN and CDR2 FVKESK. This CDR3 region has 14 residues.

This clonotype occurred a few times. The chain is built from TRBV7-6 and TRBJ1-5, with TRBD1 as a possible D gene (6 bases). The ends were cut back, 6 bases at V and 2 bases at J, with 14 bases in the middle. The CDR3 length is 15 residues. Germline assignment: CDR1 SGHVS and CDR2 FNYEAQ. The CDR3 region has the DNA TGTGCCAGCAGTGAAGGGGGGGGGGGCAATCAGCCCCAGCATTTT. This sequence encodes CASSEGGGGNQPQHF.

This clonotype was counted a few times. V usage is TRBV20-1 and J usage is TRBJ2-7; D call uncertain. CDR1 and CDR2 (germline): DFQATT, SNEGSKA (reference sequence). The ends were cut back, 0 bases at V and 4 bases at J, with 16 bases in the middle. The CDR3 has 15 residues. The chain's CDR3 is CSARDRPVGPYEQYF. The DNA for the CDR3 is TGCAGTGCTAGAGATCGGCCCGTCGGGCCGTACGAGCAGTACTTC.

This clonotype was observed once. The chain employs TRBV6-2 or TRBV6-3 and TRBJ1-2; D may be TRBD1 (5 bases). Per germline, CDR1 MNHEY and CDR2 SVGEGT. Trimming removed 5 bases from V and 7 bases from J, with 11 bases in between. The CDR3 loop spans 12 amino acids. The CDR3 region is CASSPDQGGYTF. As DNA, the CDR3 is TGTGCCAGCAGTCCGGACCAGGGTGGCTACACCTTC.

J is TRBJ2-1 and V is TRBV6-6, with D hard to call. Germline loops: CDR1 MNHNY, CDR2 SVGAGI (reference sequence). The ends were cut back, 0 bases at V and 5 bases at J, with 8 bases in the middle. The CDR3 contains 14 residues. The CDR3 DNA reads TGTGCCAGCAGTTACTCGGGTTTGAACAATGAGCAGTTCTTC. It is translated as CASSYSGLNNEQFF.

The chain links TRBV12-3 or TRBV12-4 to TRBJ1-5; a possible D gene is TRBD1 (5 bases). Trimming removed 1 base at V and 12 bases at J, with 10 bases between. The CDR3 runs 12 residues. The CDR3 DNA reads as TGTGCCAGCAGTTTAGGGGACTACAGCCAGCATTTT. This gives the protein CASSLGDYSQHF.

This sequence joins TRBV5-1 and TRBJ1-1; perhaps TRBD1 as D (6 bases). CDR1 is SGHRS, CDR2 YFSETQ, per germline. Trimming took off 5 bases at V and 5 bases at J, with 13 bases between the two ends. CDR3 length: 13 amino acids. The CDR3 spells CASSPRQGTEAFF. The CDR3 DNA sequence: TGCGCCAGCAGTCCCAGGCAGGGGACTGAAGCTTTCTTT.